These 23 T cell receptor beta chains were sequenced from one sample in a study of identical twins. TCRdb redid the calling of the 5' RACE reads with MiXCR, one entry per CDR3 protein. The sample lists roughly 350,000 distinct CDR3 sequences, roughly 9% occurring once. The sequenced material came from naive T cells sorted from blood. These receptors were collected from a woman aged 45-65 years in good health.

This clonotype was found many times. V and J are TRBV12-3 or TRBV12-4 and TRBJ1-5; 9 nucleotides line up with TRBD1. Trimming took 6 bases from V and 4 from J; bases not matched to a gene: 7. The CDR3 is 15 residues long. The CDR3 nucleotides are TGTGCCAGCAGCCTAGGGACAGGGAATAATCAGCCCCAGCATTTT. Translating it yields CASSLGTGNNQPQHF.

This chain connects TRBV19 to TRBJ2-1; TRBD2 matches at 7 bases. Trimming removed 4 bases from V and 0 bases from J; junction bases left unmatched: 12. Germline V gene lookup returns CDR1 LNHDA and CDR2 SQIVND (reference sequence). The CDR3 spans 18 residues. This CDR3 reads CASSTMGGLADSYNEQFF. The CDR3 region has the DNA TGTGCCAGTAGTACTATGGGAGGGCTAGCGGACTCCTACAATGAGCAGTTCTTC.

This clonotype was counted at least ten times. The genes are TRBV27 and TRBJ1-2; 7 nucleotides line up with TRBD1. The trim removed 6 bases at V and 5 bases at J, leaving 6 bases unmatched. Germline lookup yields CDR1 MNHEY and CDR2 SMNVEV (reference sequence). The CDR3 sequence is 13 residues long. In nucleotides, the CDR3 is TGTGCCAGCAGAGAAGGGGGCCAGTATGGCTACACCTTC. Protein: CASREGGQYGYTF.

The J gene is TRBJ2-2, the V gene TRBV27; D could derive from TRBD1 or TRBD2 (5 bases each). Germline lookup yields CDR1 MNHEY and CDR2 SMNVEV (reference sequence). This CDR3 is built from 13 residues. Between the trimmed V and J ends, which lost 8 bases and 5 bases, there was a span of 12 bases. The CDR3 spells CASGTLVTGELFF. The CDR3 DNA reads TGTGCCAGCGGGACCCTAGTGACCGGGGAGCTGTTTTTT.

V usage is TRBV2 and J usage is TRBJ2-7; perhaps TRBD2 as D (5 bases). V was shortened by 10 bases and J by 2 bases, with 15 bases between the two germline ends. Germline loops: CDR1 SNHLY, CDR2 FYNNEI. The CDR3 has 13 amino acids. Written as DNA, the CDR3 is TGTGCCACGGCGAAGAACGGGGCCTACGAGCAGTACGTC. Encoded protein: CATAKNGAYEQYV.

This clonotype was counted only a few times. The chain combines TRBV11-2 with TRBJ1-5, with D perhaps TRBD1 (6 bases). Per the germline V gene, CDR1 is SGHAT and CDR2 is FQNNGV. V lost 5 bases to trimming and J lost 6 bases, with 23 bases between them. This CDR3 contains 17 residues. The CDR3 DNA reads TGTGCCAGCAGCCGATTAGGGGCGGGGGGCCTTCGTCAGCCCCAGCATTTT. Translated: CASSRLGAGGLRQPQHF.

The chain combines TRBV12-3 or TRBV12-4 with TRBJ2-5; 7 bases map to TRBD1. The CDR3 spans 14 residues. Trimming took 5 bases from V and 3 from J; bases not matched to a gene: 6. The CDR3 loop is CASSTGQREETQYF. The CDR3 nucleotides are TGTGCCAGCAGTACGGGACAGAGAGAAGAGACCCAGTACTTC.

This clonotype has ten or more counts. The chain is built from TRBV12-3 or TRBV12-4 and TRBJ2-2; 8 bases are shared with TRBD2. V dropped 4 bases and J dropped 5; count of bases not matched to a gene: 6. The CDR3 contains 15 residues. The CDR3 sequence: CASSSREGRTGELFF. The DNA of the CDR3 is TGTGCCAGCAGTTCCCGGGAGGGCCGTACCGGGGAGCTGTTTTTT.

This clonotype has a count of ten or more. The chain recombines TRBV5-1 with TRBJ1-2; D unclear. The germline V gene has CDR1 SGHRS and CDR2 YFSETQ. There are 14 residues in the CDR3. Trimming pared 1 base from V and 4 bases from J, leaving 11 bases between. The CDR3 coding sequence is TGCGCCAGCAGCTTGTCAGAGGGAGTCTATGGCTACACCTTC. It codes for CASSLSEGVYGYTF.

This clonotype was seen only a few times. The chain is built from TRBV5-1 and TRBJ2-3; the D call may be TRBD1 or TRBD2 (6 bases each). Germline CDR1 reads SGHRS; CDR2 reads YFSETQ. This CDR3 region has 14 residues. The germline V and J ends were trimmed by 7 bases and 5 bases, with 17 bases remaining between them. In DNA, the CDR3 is TGCGCCAGCTCCCGGGGGCGGAGGGGAGATACGCAGTATTTT. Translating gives CASSRGRRGDTQYF. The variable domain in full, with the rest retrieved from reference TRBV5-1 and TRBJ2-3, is KAGVTQTPRYLIKTRGQQVTLSCSPISGHRSVSWYQQTPGQGLQFLFEYFSETQRNKGNFPGRFSGRQFSNSRSEMNVSTLELGDSALYLCASSRGRRGDTQYFGPGTRLTVL.

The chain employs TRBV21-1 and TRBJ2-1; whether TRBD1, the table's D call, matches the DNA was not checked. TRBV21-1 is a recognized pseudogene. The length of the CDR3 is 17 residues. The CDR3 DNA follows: TGTGCCAGCAGCAAATCCCCGAGGGACGGAGCCGTCAATGAGCAGTTCTTC. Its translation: CASSKSPRDGAVNEQFF.

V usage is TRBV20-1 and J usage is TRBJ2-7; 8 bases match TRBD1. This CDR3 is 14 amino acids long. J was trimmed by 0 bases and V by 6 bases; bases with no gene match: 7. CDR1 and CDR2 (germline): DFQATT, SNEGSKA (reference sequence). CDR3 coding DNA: TGCAGTGCGCAGGACAGGGAAAGCTCCTACGAGCAGTACTTC. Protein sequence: CSAQDRESSYEQYF.

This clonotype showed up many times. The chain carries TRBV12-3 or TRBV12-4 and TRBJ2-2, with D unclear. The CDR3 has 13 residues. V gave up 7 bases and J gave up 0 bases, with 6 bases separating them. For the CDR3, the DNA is TGTGCCAGCAACGGACCGAACACCGGGGAGCTGTTTTTT. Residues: CASNGPNTGELFF.

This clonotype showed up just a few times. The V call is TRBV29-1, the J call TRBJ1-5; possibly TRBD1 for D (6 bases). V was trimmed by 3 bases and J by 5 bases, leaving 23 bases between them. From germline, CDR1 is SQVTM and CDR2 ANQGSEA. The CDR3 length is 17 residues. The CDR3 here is CSVDSQGPPSNHQPQHF. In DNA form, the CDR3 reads TGCAGCGTTGATTCTCAGGGGCCGCCCTCCAACCATCAGCCCCAGCATTTT.

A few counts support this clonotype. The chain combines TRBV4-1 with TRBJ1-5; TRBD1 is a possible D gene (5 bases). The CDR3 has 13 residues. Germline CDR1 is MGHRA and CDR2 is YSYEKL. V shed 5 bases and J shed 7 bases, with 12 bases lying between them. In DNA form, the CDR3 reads TGCGCCAGCAGCGGGGGGAGGGAACAGCCCCAGCATTTT. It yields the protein CASSGGREQPQHF.

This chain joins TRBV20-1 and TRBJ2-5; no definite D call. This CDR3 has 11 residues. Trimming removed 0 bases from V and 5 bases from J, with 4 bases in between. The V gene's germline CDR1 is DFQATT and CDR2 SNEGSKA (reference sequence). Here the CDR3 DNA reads TGCAGTGCTAGAGAGTGGGAGACCCAGTACTTC. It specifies CSAREWETQYF.

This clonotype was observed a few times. DNA for the CDR3: TGTGCCAGCAGCCAAGAACCTGAGGGGTCCCCTTCCTACGAGCAGTACTTC. It yields the protein CASSQEPEGSPSYEQYF. J is TRBJ2-7 and V is TRBV14, with D possibly being TRBD1 or TRBD2 (5 bases each). CDR1 is SGHDN, CDR2 FVKESK, per germline. Trimming cost V 0 bases and J 1 base, with 16 bases left between them. This CDR3 is 17 amino acids long. Together with reference TRBV14 and TRBJ2-7, the CDR3 gives the full variable domain: EAGVTQFPSHSVIEKGQTVTLRCDPISGHDNLYWYRRVMGKEIKFLLHFVKESKQDESGMPNNRFLAERTGGTYSTLKVQPAELEDSGVYFCASSQEPEGSPSYEQYFGPGTRLTVT.

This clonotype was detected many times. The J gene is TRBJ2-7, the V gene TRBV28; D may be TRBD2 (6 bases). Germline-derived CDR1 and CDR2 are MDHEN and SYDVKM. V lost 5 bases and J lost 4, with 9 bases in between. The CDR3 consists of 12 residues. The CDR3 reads CASSTGVYEQYV. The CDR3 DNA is TGTGCCAGCAGTACGGGGGTTTACGAGCAGTACGTC.

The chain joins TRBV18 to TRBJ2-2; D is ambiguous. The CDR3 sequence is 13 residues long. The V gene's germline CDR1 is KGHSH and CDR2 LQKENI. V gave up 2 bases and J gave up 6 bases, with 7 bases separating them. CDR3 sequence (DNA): TGTGCCAGCTCACCAAACGCAGCCGGGGAGCTGTTTTTT. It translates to CASSPNAAGELFF.

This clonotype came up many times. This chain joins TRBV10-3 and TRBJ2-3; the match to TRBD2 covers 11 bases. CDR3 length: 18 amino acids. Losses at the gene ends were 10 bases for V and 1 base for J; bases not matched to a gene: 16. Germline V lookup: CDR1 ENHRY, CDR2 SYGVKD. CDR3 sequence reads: CATDPMLAGGSGTDTQYF. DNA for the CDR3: TGTGCCACTGACCCGATGCTAGCGGGAGGATCCGGCACAGATACGCAGTATTTT.

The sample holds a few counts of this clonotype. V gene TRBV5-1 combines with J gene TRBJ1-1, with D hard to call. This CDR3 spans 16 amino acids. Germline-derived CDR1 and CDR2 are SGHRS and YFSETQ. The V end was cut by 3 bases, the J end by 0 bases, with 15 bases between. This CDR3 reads CASSWEGRKMNTEAFF. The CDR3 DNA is TGCGCCAGCAGCTGGGAAGGACGGAAAATGAACACTGAAGCTTTCTTT.

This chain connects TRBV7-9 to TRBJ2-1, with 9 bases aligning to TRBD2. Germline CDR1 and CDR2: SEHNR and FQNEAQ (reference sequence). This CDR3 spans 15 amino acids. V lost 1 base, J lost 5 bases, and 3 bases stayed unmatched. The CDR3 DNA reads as TGTGCCAGCAGCTTAGGACTAGCGGATCACAATGAGCAGTTCTTC. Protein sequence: CASSLGLADHNEQFF.

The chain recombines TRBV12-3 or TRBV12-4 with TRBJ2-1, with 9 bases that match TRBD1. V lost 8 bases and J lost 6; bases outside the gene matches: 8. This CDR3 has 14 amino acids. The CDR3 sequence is CASEGQGNPNEQFF. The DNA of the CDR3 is TGTGCCAGCGAGGGACAGGGAAACCCCAATGAGCAGTTCTTC.